This T cell receptor beta chain was captured by sequencing in a study of blood T cells in healthy people across ages. Study-wide results and limits: In the absence of known donor CMV status, changes in expanded clonotypes were possibly confounded. Estimates of diversity drawn from one million T cells were considered underestimates.

This clonotype was seen a handful of times. Its antigen is as yet unknown. The CDR3 loop spans 16 amino acids. Trimming shortened V by 6 bases and J by 0 bases, and 17 bases separated the two germline ends. Germline assignment: CDR1 MNHEY and CDR2 SVGAGI. For the second PCR, which ran for 7 to 11 cycles, a sample-barcoded 5' primer and a J-beta primer mix were used. From each sample, at least 2.5 million paired-end reads containing CDR3 were obtained. TCRdb redid the calling of the 5' RACE reads with MiXCR, one entry per CDR3 protein. The sample holds around 1.5 million distinct CDR3 sequences, approximately 40% seen once.

This rearrangement joins TRBV6-5 to TRBJ1-1; a weak D match, TRBD1 (6 bases). The sequence was collected from a woman aged 18-29 years in good health. Sequenced input: blood. CDR3 loop: CASRPQGGGVNTEAFF. CDR3 bases: TGTGCCAGCAGGCCACAGGGAGGGGGGGTGAACACTGAAGCTTTCTTT.